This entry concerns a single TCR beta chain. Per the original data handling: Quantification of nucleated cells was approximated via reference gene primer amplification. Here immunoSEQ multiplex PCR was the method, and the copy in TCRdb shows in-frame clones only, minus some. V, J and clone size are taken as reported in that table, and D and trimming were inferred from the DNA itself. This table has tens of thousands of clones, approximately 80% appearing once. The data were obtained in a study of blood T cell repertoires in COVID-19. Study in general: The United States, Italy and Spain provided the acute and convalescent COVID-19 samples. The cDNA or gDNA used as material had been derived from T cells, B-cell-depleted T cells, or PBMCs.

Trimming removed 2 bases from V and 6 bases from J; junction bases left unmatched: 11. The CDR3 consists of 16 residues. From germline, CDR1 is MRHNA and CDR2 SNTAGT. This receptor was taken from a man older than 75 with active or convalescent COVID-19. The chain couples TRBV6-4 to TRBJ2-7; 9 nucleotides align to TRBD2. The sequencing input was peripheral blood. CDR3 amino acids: CASSDTSILAGCEQYF. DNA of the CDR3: TGTGCCAGCAGTGACACGTCGATTCTAGCGGGATGCGAGCAGTACTTC.